Below, one TCR beta chain is given with its context. This sample is drawn from a study of T cell changes during pregnancy in multiple sclerosis. TCRdb keeps only in-frame clones here, not all; method: immunoSEQ multiplex PCR. The data show about 42,000 clones, with 84% seen just once and 0.55% to 0.75% held by the top ten. The CDR3 covers 15 residues. V was pared by 0 bases and J by 9 bases, with 15 bases between. Per germline, CDR1 LNHDA and CDR2 SQIVND (reference sequence). The clonotype originates from a female donor with multiple sclerosis, enrolled in a pregnancy study. This chain links TRBV19 with TRBJ1-5; a possible D gene is TRBD1 (6 bases). The specimen was CD4+ T cells from peripheral blood mononuclear cells, collected before pregnancy. The CDR3 coding sequence is TGTGCCAGTAGTATAGAGGGGGCCCATATTAGGCCCCAGCATTTT. Its protein is CASSIEGAHIRPQHF.